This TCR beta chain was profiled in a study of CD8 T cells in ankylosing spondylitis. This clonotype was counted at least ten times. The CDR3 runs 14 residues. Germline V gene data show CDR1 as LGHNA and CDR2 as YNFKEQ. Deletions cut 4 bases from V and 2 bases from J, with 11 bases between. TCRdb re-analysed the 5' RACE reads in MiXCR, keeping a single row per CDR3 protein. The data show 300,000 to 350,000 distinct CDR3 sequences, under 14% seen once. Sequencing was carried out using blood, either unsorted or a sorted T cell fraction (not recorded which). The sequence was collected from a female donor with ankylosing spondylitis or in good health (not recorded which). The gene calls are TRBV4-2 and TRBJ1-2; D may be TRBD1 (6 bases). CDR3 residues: CASSPGHRNYGYTF. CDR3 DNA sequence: TGTGCCAGCAGCCCGGGACATCGCAACTATGGCTACACCTTC.